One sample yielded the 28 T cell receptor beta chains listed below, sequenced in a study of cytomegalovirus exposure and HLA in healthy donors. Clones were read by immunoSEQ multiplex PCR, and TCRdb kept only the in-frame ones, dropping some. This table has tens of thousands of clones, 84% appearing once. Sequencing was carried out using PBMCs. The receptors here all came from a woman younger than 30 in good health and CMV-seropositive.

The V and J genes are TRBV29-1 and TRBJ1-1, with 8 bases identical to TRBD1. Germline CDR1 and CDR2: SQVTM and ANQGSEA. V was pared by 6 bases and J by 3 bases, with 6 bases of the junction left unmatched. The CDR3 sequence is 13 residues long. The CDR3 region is CSVADRGDTEAFF. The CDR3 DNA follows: TGCAGCGTCGCTGACAGGGGAGACACTGAAGCTTTCTTT.

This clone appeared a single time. CDR3 DNA sequence: TGTGCCAGCAGCCCCCGGACTAGCCCCAACACCGGGGAGCTGTTTTTT. This gives the protein CASSPRTSPNTGELFF. The chain combines TRBV9 with TRBJ2-2, with 8 positions matching TRBD2. The CDR3 is 16 amino acids. Losses at the gene ends were 4 bases for V and 2 bases for J; bases not matched to a gene: 7. The germline V gene has CDR1 SGDLS and CDR2 YYNGEE.

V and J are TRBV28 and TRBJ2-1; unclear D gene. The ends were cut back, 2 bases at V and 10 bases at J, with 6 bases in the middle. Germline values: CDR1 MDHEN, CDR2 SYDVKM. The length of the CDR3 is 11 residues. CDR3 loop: CASSLRREQFF. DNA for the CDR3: TGTGCCAGCAGTTTACGCAGGGAGCAGTTCTTC.

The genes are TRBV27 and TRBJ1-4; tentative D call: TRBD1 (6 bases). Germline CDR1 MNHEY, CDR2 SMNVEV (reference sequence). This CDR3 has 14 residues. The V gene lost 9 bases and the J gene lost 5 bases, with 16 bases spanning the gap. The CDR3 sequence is CASRLQGYNEKLFF. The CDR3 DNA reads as TGTGCCAGTCGCTTACAGGGATACAATGAAAAACTGTTTTTT.

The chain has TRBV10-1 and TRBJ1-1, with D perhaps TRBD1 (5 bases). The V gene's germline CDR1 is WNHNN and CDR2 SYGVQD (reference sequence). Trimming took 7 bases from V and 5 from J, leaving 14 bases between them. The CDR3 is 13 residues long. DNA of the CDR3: TGCGCCAGCAAGCCTAATCAGGGTACTGAAGCTTTCTTT. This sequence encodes CASKPNQGTEAFF.

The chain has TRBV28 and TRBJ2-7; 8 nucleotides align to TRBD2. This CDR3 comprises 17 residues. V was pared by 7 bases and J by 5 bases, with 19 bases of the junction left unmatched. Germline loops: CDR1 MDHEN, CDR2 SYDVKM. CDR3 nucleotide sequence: TGTGCCAGCATGCTCGCTCCGTCTGGCGGGGGGACCGACGAGCAGTACTTC. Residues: CASMLAPSGGGTDEQYF.

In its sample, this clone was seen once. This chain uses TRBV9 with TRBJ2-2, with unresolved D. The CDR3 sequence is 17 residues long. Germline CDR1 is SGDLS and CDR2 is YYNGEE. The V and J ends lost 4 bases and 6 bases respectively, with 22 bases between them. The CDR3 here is CASSYSPTKSGAGELFF. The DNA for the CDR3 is TGTGCCAGCAGCTATAGCCCCACAAAGTCGGGTGCCGGGGAGCTGTTTTTT.

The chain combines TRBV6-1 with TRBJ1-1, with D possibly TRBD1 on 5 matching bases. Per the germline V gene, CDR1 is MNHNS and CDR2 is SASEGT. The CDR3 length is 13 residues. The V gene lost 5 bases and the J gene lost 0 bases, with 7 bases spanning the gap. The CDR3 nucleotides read TGTGCCAGCAGTCAGGGATTGAACACTGAAGCTTTCTTT. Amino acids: CASSQGLNTEAFF.

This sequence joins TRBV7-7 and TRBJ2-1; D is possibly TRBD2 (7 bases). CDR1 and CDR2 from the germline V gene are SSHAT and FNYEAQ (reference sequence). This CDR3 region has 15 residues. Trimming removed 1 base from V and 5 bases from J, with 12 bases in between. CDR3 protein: CASSLEVGGHNEQFF. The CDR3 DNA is TGTGCCAGCAGCTTAGAGGTGGGGGGGCACAATGAGCAGTTCTTC.

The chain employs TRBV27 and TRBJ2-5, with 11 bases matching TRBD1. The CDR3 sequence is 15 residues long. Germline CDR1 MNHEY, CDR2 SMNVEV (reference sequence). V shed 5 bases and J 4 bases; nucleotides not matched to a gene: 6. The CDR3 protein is CASSPWTGGRETQYF. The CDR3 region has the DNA TGTGCCAGCAGTCCCTGGACAGGGGGCCGAGAGACCCAGTACTTC.

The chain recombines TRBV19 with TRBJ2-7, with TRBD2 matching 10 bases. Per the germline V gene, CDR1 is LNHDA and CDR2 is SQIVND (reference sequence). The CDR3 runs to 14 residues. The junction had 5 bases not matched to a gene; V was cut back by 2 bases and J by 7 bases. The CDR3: CASSIYSGGREQYF. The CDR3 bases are TGTGCCAGTAGTATATATAGCGGGGGGCGTGAGCAGTACTTC.

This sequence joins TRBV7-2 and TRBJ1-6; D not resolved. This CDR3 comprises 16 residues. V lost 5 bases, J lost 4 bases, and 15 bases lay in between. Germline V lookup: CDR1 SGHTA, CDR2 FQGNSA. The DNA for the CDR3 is TGTGCCAGCAGCCAGGCCCCAGTTTTTTATAATTCACCCCTCCACTTT. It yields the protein CASSQAPVFYNSPLHF.

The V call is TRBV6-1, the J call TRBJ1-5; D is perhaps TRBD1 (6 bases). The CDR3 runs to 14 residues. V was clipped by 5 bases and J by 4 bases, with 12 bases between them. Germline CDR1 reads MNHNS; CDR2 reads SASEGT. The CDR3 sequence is CASSRTALNQPQHF. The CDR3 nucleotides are TGTGCCAGCAGTCGGACAGCGTTAAATCAGCCCCAGCATTTT.

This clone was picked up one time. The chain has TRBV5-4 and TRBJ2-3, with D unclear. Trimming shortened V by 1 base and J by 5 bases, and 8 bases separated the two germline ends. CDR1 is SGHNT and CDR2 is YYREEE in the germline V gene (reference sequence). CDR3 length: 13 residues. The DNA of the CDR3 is TGTGCCAGCAGCTTGAGCCCCTTAGATACGCAGTATTTT. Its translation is CASSLSPLDTQYF.

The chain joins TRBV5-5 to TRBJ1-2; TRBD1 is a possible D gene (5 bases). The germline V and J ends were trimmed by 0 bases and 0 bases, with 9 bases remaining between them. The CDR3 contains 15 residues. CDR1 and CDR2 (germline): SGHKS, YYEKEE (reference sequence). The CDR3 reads CASSLEDRSNYGYTF. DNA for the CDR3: TGTGCCAGCAGCTTGGAAGACAGATCTAACTATGGCTACACCTTC.

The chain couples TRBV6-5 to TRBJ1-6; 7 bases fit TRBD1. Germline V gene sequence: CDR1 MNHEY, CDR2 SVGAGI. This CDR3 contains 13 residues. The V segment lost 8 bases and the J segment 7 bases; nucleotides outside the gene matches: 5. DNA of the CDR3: TGTGCCAGCCGAGGGGGCGTGAATTCACCCCTCCACTTT. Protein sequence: CASRGGVNSPLHF.

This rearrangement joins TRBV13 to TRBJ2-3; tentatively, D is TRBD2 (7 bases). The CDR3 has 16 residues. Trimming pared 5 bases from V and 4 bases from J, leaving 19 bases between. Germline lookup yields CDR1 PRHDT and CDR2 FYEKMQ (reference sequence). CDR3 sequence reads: CASSPPQGGVPDTQYF. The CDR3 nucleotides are TGTGCCAGCAGCCCGCCTCAAGGGGGGGTTCCAGATACGCAGTATTTT.

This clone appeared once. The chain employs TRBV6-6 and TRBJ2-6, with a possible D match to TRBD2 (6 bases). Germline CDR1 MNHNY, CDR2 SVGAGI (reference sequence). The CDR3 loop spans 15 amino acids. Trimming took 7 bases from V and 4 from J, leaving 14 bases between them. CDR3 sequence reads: CASTLRREGANVLTF. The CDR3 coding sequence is TGTGCCAGCACCCTACGGCGGGAAGGGGCCAACGTCCTGACTTTC.

CDR3 sequence (DNA): TGTGCCAGCAGTTACAGCAGGGGTGGCTATGGCTACACCTTC. Translation gives CASSYSRGGYGYTF. The rearrangement links TRBV6-5 to TRBJ1-2, with D perhaps matching TRBD1 (6 bases). In germline, CDR1 is MNHEY, CDR2 SVGAGI. The CDR3 loop spans 14 amino acids. Trimming took off 2 bases at V and 4 bases at J, with 11 bases between the two ends.

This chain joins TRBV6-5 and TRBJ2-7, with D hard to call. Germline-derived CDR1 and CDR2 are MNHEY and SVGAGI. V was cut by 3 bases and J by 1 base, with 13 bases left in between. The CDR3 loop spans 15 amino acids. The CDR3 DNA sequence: TGTGCCAGCAGTTATTGGTCTACCCAATCCTACGAGCAGTACTTC. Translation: CASSYWSTQSYEQYF.

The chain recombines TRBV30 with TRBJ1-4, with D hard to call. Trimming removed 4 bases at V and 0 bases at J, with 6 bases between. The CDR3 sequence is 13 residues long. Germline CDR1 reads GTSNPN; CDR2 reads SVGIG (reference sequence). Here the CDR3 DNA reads TGTGCCTGGACCATTTCAACTAATGAAAAACTGTTTTTT. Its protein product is CAWTISTNEKLFF. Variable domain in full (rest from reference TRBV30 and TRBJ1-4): SQTIHQWPATLVQPVGSPLSLECTVEGTSNPNLYWYRQAAGRGLQLLFYSVGIGQISSEVPQNLSASRPQDRQFILSSKKLLLSDSGFYLCAWTISTNEKLFFGSGTQLSVL.

The chain's CDR3 is CASSLEVAAYNEQFF. CDR3 DNA: TGCGCCAGCAGCTTGGAGGTAGCGGCCTACAATGAGCAGTTCTTC. This chain links TRBV5-1 with TRBJ2-1; perhaps TRBD2 as D (6 bases). The germline gives CDR1 SGHRS, CDR2 YFSETQ. V lost 0 bases and J lost 2, with 9 bases in between. The CDR3 covers 15 residues.

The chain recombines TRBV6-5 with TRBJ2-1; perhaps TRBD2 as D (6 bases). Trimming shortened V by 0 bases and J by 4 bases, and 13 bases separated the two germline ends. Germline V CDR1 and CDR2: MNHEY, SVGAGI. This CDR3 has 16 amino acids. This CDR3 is CASSYSGASVYNEQFF. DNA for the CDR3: TGTGCCAGCAGTTACTCGGGTGCTAGCGTTTACAATGAGCAGTTCTTC.

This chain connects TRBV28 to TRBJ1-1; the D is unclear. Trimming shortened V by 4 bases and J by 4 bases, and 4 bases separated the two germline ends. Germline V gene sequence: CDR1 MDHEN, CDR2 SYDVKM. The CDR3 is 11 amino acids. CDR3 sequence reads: CASSWPTEAFF. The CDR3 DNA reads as TGTGCCAGCAGTTGGCCCACTGAAGCTTTCTTT. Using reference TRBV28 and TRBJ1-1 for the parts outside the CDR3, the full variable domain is DVKVTQSSRYLVKRTGEKVFLECVQDMDHENMFWYRQDPGLGLRLIYFSYDVKMKEKGDIPEGYSVSREKKERFSLILESASTNQTSMYLCASSWPTEAFFGQGTRLTVV.

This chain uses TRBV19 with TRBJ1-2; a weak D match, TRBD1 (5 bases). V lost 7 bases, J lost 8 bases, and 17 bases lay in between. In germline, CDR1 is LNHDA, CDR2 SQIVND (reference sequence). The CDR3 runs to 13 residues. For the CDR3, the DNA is TGTGCCAGTACCACCTCCGGGACTCGGGGCTACACCTTC. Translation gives CASTTSGTRGYTF.

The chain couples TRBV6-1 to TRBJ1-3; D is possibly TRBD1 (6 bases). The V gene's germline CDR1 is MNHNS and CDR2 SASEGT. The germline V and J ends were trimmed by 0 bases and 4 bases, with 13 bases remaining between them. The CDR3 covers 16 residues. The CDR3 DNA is TGTGCCAGCAGTGAAGCTGGGAGGGGGAGAGGAAACACCATATATTTT. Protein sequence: CASSEAGRGRGNTIYF.

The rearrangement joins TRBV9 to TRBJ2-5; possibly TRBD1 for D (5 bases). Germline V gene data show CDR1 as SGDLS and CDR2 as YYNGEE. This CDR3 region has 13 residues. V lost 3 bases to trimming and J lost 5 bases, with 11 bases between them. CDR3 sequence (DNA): TGTGCCAGCAGCGACTGGGGCTTGGAGACCCAGTACTTC. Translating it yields CASSDWGLETQYF.

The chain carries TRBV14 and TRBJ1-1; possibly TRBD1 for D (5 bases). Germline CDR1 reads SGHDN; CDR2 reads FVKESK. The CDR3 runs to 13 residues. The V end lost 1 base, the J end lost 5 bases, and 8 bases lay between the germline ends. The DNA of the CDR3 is TGTGCCAGCAGCCAAGCAGGGAGGACTGAAGCTTTCTTT. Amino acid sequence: CASSQAGRTEAFF.